This T cell receptor (beta chain) stems from a study of blood T cell repertoires in COVID-19. The CDR3 contains 12 residues. The germline V gene encodes CDR1 SQVTM and CDR2 ANQGSEA. V was clipped by 4 bases and J by 6 bases, with 13 bases between them. Only in-frame clones appear in the TCRdb table, and some are missing; sequencing was by immunoSEQ multiplex PCR. The sample carries just under 350,000 clones, around nine tenths recorded once. This chain connects TRBV29-1 to TRBJ2-7; the D gene is possibly TRBD2 (5 bases). The sample comprised peripheral blood. The sequence was obtained from a woman in her late teens or twenties who had recovered from COVID-19. The CDR3 coding sequence is TGCAGCGTTGGGTCTCTGGCGGGCGAGCAGTACGTC. This codes for CSVGSLAGEQYV.